This is a list of T cell receptor beta chains from one sample in a study of T cell responses to AZD1222 COVID-19 vaccine. Only in-frame clones appear in the TCRdb table, and some are missing; sequencing was by immunoSEQ multiplex PCR. The data hold approximately 190,000 clones, with approximately 91% observed a single time. This material consisted of peripheral blood, taken on day 0 of AZD1222 vaccination. The receptors originated from an adult in good health. The conserved cysteine and the conserved F or W are not part of the CDR3 here.

v_gene,j_gene,CDR3aa
TRBV12-3/TRBV12-4,TRBJ2-7,ASSGAISYEQY
TRBV7-9,TRBJ2-2,ASSRGQALAGELF
TRBV28,TRBJ2-6,ASSFRSGANVLT
TRBV27,TRBJ2-7,ASSFRVGAGTSYEQY
TRBV19,TRBJ1-6,ASSIEGLSPLH
TRBV28,TRBJ2-1,ASSPLAGAYNEQF
TRBV14,TRBJ2-7,ASSQGLSYEQY
TRBV6-5,TRBJ1-1,ASSYEEGNTEAF
TRBV18,TRBJ2-5,ASSPWDQETQY
TRBV28,TRBJ1-4,ASSPGTGKNEKLF
TRBV9,TRBJ2-1,ASSVVLLAGGSSYNEQF
TRBV14,TRBJ2-5,ASSVYKRGQETQY
TRBV7-8,TRBJ2-3,ASTSNRLAGVTDTQY
TRBV3-1/TRBV3-2,TRBJ1-5,ASSKGAGQPQH
TRBV28,TRBJ1-1,ASSLFHFRMNTEAF
TRBV19,TRBJ1-5,ASSGGAPGGNQPQH
TRBV11-2,TRBJ1-3,ASSFPSTRGKAGNTIY
TRBV14,TRBJ1-5,ASSQGQGRGQPQH
TRBV29-1,TRBJ2-3,SVPPLHSADTQY
TRBV7-6,TRBJ1-2,ASSSAPRRREDNYGYT
TRBV6-5,TRBJ1-2,ASRGGQGGYGYT
TRBV5-1,TRBJ2-2,ASSITVTGELF
TRBV27,TRBJ2-2,ASSPTYRDSGELF
TRBV15,TRBJ2-1,ATSREGDISYNEQF
TRBV29-1,TRBJ2-5,SVENGWTSGDPGETQY
TRBV4-3,TRBJ2-1,ASSHKVDYRDEQF
TRBV4-3,TRBJ1-5,ASSQAGQPNQPQH
TRBV14,TRBJ2-7,ASSQADRSSYEQY
TRBV2,TRBJ2-7,ASSGTSGGPLYYEQY
TRBV4-3,TRBJ2-4,ASSQDWGGVAKNIQY
TRBV5-1,TRBJ1-2,ASSLPGQGYGYT
TRBV15,TRBJ1-1,ATSPGTVYMNTEAF
TRBV28,TRBJ2-1,ASSPLRAGGYNEQF
TRBV2,TRBJ1-1,ASSRQANTEAF